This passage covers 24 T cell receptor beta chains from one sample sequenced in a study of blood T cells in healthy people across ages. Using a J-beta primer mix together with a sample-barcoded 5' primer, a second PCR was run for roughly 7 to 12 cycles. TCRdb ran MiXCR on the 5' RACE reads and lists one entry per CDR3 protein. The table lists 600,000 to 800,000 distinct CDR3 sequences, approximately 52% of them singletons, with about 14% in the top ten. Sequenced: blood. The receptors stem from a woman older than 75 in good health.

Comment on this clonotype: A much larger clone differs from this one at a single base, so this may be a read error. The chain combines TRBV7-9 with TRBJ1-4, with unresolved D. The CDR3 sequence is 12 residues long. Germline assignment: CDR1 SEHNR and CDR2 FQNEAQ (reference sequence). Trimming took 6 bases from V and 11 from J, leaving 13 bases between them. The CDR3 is CASRSLCGKLFF. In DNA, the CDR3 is TGTGCCAGCAGATCCTTGTGTGGGAAACTGTTTTTT. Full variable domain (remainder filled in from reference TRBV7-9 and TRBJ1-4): DTGVSQNPRHKITKRGQNVTFRCDPISEHNRLYWYRQTLGQGPEFLTYFQNEAQLEKSRLLSDRFSAERPKGSFSTLEIQRTEQGDSAMYLCASRSLCGKLFFGSGTQLSVL.

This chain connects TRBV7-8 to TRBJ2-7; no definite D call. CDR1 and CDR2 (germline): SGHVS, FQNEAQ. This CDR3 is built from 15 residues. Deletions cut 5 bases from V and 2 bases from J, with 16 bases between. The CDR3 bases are TGTGCCAGCAGCCTAAGTACGGGCCAGGCCTACGAGCAGTACTTC. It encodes CASSLSTGQAYEQYF.

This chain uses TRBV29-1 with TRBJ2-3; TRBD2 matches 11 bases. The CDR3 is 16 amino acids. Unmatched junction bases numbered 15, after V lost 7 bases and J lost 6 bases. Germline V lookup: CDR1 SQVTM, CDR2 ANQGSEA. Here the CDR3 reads CSAAPRLAGTRDTQYF. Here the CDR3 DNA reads TGCAGCGCTGCACCCCGACTAGCGGGAACGAGGGATACGCAGTATTTT.

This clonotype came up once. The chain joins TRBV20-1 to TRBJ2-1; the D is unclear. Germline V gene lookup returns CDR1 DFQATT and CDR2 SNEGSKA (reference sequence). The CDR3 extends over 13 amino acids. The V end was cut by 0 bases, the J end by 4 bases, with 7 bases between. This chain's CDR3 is CSARDQDYNEQFF. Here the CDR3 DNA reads TGCAGTGCTAGAGACCAGGATTACAATGAGCAGTTCTTC.

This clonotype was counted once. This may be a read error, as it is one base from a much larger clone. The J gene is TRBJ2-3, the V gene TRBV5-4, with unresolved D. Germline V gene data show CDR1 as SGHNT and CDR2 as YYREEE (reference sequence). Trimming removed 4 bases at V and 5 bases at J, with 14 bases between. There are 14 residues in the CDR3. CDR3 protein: CASSVRQQRDTQYF. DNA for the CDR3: TGTGCCAGCAGCGTGCGCCAGCAGAGAGATACGCAGTATTTT.

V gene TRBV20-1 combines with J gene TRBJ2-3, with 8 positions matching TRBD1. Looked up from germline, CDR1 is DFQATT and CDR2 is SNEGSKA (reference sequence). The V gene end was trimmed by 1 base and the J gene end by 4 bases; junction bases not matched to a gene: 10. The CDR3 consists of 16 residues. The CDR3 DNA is TGCAGTGCTAGAGCTCCGGGACAGGAATTTGCAGATACGCAGTATTTT. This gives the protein CSARAPGQEFADTQYF.

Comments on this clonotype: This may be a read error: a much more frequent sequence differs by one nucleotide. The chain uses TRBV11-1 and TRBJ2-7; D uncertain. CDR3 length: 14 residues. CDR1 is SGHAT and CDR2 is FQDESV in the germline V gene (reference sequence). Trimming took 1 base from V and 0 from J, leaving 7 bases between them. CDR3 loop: CASSLDWSSYEQYF. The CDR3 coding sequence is TGTGCCAGCAGCTTAGACTGGAGCTCCTACGAGCAGTACTTC.

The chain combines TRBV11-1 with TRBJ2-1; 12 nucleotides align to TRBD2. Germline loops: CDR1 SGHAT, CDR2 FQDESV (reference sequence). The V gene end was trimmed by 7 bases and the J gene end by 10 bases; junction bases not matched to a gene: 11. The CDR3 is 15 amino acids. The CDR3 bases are TGTGCCAGCACCCCTAACCGACTAGCGGGGGCCGAGCAGTTCTTC. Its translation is CASTPNRLAGAEQFF.

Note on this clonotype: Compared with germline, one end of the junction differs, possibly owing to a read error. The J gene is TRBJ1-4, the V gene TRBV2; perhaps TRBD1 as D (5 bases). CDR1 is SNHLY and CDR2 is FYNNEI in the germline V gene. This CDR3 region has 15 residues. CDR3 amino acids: CGSSEYLRVSEKLFF. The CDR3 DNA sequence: TGTGGCAGCAGTGAATATCTCAGGGTGTCCGAAAAACTGTTTTTT.

The CDR3 sequence is CASSEPGEPNEQFF. The CDR3 DNA reads TGCGCCAGCAGTGAACCAGGAGAACCCAATGAGCAGTTCTTC. The chain couples TRBV10-2 to TRBJ2-1; D call uncertain. V lost 3 bases to trimming and J lost 6 bases, with 12 bases between them. The CDR3 length is 14 residues. Germline CDR1 reads WSHSY; CDR2 reads SAAADI.

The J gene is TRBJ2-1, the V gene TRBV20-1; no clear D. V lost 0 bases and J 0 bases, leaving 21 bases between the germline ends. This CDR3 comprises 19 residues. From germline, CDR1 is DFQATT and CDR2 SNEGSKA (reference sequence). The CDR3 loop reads CSARDPLPGPGGSYNEQFF. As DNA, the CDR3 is TGCAGTGCTAGAGATCCTCTTCCTGGCCCCGGTGGCTCCTACAATGAGCAGTTCTTC.

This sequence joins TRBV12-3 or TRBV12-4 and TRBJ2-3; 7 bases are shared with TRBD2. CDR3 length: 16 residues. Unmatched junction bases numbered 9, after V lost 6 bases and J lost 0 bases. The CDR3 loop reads CASRSLASSSTDTQYF. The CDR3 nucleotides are TGTGCCAGCAGGTCACTAGCGAGCTCTAGCACAGATACGCAGTATTTT.

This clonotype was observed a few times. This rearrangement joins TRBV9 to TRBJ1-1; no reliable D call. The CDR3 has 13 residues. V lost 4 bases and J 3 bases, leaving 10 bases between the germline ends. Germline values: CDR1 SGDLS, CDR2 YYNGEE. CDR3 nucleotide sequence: TGTGCCAGCAGCCCCCGGTGGGACACTGAAGCTTTCTTT. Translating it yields CASSPRWDTEAFF. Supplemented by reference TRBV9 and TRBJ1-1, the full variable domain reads DSGVTQTPKHLITATGQRVTLRCSPRSGDLSVYWYQQSLDQGLQFLIQYYNGEERAKGNILERFSAQQFPDLHSELNLSSLELGDSALYFCASSPRWDTEAFFGQGTRLTVV.

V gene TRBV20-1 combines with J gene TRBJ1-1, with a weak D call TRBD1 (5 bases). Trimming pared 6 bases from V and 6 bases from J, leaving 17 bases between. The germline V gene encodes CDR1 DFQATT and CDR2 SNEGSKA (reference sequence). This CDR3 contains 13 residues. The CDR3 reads CSAIIRRGAEAFF. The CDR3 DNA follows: TGCAGTGCCATTATCCGACGGGGGGCTGAAGCTTTCTTT.

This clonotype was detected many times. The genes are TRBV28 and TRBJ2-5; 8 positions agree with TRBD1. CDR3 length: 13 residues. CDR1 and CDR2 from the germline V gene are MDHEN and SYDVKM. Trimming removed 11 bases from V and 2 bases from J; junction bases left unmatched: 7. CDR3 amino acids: CAGAGGLQETQYF. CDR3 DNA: TGTGCCGGAGCAGGGGGCTTACAAGAGACCCAGTACTTC. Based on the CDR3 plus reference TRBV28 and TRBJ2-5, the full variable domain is DVKVTQSSRYLVKRTGEKVFLECVQDMDHENMFWYRQDPGLGLRLIYFSYDVKMKEKGDIPEGYSVSREKKERFSLILESASTNQTSMYLCAGAGGLQETQYFGPGTRLLVL.

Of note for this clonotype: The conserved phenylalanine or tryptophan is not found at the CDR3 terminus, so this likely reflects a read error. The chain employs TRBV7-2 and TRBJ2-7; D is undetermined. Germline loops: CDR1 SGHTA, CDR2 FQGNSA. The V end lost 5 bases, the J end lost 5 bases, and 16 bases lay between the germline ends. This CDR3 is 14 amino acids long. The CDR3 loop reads CASSLHPWADEQYL. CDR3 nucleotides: TGTGCCAGCAGCCTCCATCCTTGGGCGGACGAGCAGTACTTA.

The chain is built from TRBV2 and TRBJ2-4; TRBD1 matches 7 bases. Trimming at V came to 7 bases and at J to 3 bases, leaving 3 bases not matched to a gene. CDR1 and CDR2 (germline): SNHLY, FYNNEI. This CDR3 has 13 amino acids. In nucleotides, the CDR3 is TGTGCCAGCACTACAGGGGACAAAAACATTCAGTACTTC. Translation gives CASTTGDKNIQYF.

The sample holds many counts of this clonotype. CDR3 loop: CASSEKKGQASYEQYF. CDR3 nucleotides: TGCGCCAGCAGTGAGAAGAAGGGACAGGCTTCCTACGAGCAGTACTTC. The rearrangement joins TRBV10-1 to TRBJ2-7; 8 nucleotides agree with TRBD1. Trimming took 2 bases from V and 1 from J; bases not matched to a gene: 7. The CDR3 sequence is 16 residues long. Germline V gives CDR1 WNHNN, CDR2 SYGVQD (reference sequence).

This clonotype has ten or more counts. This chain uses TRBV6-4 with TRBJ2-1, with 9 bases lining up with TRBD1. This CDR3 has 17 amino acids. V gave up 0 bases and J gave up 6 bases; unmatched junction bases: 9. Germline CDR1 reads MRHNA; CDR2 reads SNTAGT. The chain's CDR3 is CASSDSTGTGRPNEQFF. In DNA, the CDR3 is TGTGCCAGCAGTGACTCGACCGGGACAGGGAGGCCCAATGAGCAGTTCTTC.

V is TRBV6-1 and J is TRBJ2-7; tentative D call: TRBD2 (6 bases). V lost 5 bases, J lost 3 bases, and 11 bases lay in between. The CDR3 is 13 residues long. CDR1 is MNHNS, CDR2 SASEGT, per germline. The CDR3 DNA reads TGTGCCAGCAGTAGACTAGGACGCTACGAGCAGTACTTC. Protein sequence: CASSRLGRYEQYF.

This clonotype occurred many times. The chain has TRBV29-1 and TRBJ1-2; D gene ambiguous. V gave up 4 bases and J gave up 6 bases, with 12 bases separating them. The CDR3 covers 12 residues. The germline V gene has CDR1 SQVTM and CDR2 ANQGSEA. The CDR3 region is CSVVAPGDGYTF. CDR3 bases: TGCAGCGTTGTGGCGCCCGGGGATGGCTACACCTTC.

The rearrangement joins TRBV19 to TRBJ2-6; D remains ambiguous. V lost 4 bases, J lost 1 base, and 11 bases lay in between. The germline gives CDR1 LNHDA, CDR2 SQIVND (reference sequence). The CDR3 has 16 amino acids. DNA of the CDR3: TGTGCCAGTAGTAAGGGAACAGCGTCTGGGGCCAACGTCCTGACTTTC. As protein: CASSKGTASGANVLTF.

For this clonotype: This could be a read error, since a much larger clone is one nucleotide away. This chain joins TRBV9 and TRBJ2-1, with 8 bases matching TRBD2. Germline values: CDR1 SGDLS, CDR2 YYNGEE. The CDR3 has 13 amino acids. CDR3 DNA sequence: TGTGCCCGCAGCGTAGCCGGGAGGGGTGAGCAGTTCTTC. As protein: CARSVAGRGEQFF. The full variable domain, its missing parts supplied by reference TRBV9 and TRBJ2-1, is DSGVTQTPKHLITATGQRVTLRCSPRSGDLSVYWYQQSLDQGLQFLIQYYNGEERAKGNILERFSAQQFPDLHSELNLSSLELGDSALYFCARSVAGRGEQFFGPGTRLTVL.

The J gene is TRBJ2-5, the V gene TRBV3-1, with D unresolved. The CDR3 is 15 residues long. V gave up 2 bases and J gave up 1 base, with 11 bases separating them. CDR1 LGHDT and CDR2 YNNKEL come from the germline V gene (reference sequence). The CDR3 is CASSQKTDGQETQYF. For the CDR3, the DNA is TGTGCCAGCAGCCAAAAGACGGACGGCCAAGAGACCCAGTACTTC.